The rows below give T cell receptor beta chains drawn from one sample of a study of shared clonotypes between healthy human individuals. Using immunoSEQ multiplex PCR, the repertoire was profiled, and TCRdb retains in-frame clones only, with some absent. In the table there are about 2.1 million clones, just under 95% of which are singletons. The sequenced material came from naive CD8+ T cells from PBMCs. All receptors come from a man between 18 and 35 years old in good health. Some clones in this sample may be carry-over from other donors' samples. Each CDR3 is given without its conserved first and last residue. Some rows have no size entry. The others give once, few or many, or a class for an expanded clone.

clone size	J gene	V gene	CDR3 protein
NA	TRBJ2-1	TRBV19	ASSMVPASSYNEQF
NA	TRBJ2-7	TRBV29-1	SVGNHRDREYYEQY
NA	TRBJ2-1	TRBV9	ASRPEGAPHNEQF
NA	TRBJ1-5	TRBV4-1	ASSQVAVSNQPQH
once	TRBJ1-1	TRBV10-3	AIRGIANTEAF
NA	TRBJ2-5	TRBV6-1	ASSTGGLGETQY
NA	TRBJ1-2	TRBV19	ASSRDYGYT
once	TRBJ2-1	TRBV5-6	ASSYGTSGRPGNEQF
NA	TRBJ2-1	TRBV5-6	ASSTTVAYYNEQF
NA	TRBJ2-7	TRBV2	ASRAGTLYGEQY
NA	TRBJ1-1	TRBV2	ASGEQGRWTEAF
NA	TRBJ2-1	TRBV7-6	ASSPDGLAGLREQF
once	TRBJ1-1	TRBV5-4	ASSFSGNNTEAF
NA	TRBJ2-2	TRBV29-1	SVWGLTGELF
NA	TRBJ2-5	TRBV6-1	ASRDTGVETQY
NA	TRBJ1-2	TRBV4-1	ASSSRTGTDYGYT
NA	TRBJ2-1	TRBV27	ASSLVRDGEQF
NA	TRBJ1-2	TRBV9	ASSPRGGLGYGYT
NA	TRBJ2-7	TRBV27	ASSLRGTGGYEQY
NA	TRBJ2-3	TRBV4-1	ASSQDYGAGTSDTQY
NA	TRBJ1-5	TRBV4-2	ASSPLPNQPQH
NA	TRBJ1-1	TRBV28	ASSFPRGTEAF
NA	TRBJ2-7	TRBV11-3	ASSLAGDPSYEQY
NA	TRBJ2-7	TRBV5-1	ASGGALDEQY
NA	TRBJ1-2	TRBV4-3	ASSQNRGNGYT
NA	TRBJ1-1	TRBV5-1	ASSLAQPNTEAF
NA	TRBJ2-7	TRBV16	ASSQGGQAFYEQY
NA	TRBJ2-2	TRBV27	ASSWTSGSSGELF
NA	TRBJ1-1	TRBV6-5	ASSYPGLNTEAF
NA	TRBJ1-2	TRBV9	ASSVGGGNYGYT
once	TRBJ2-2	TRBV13	ASSLTVIRGAGELF
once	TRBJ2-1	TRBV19	ASSIVTSNEQF
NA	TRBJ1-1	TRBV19	ASTSPQGPVHWKAF
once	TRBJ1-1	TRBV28	ASSFPRGVGTEAF
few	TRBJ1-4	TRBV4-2	ASSPGRAEEKLF
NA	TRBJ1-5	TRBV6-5	ASSPGGGVQPQH
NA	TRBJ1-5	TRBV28	ASTVPGQGFLQPQH
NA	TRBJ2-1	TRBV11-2	ASTIAGVNEQF
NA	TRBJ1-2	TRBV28	ASSLESSYGYT
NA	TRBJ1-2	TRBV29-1	SVEGTTAGGYT
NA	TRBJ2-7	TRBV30	AWSTGMGEQY
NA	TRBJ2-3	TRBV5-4	ASSFTGGADTQY
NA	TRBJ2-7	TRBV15	ATSRERRGASYEQY
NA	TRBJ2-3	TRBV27	ASSFGRYTQY
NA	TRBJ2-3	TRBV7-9	ASSRIAGEGGPSTDTQY
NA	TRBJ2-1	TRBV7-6	ASSTLSSATYNEQF
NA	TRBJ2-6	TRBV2	ASRAQERANVLT
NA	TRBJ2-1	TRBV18	ASSPTRFRGYEQF